The 8 T cell receptor beta chains below come from one sample, sequenced in a study of blood T cell repertoires in COVID-19 (TCRdb year 2020). The library was obtained by the immunoSEQ multiplex PCR assay. Held by TCRdb, this immuneACCESS table contains in-frame sequences only and omits some clones. Under half of the omission traces to an unresolved V gene where checked; the cause of the rest is unknown. Counted in this sample were approximately 130,000 clones; roughly 89% of them appeared once. The ten largest clones take up 2% to 2.5% of the sample. The sequenced sample was peripheral blood. The source is a woman aged 50 to 60 with acute or convalescent COVID-19.

The chain links TRBV6-5 to TRBJ1-2, with D maybe TRBD1 (5 bases). This CDR3 region has 14 residues. V was shortened by 8 bases and J by 4 bases, with 17 bases between the two germline ends. Looked up from germline, CDR1 is MNHEY and CDR2 is SVGAGI. CDR3 sequence (DNA): TGTGCCAGCGGCGCGGACATTCTACCCTATGGCTACACCTTC. This translates into CASGADILPYGYTF.

The V call is TRBV7-9, the J call TRBJ1-6; D perhaps matches TRBD1 (6 bases). V was shortened by 3 bases and J by 8 bases, with 8 bases between the two germline ends. Germline V gene lookup returns CDR1 SEHNR and CDR2 FQNEAQ (reference sequence). The CDR3 consists of 13 residues. CDR3 in amino acids: CASSFQGYSPLHF. The CDR3 region has the DNA TGTGCCAGCAGCTTTCAGGGGTATTCACCCCTCCACTTT.

This chain connects TRBV9 to TRBJ2-7; 11 bases map to TRBD1. The V and J ends lost 3 bases and 3 bases, in that order; junction bases with no gene match: 5. CDR3 length equals 15 residues. Germline loops: CDR1 SGDLS, CDR2 YYNGEE. CDR3 amino acids: CASSAGTGGYYEQYF. In DNA, the CDR3 is TGTGCCAGCAGCGCAGGGACAGGGGGGTACTACGAGCAGTACTTC.

This chain links TRBV5-1 with TRBJ2-7; 9 nucleotides line up with TRBD2. Germline V gene data show CDR1 as SGHRS and CDR2 as YFSETQ. The trim removed 4 bases at V and 6 bases at J, leaving 20 bases unmatched. This CDR3 is built from 18 residues. This chain's CDR3 is CASSKSLVTAGGGIEQYF. The CDR3 nucleotides read TGCGCCAGCAGCAAATCGCTAGTCACAGCGGGAGGCGGGATCGAGCAGTACTTC.

V gene TRBV6-5 combines with J gene TRBJ2-1, with 11 bases fitting TRBD2. V lost 1 base and J lost 8; bases outside the gene matches: 4. This CDR3 contains 15 residues. Per germline, CDR1 MNHEY and CDR2 SVGAGI. The CDR3 spells CASSYFGSGGDEQFF. For the CDR3, the DNA is TGTGCCAGCAGTTACTTTGGTAGCGGGGGGGATGAGCAGTTCTTC.

The rearrangement joins TRBV29-1 to TRBJ1-5; D not certain. This CDR3 has 13 amino acids. Per germline, CDR1 SQVTM and CDR2 ANQGSEA. V lost 8 bases and J 7 bases, leaving 18 bases between the germline ends. CDR3 nucleotides: TGCAGCCACGTTAAATGGGCTCGACAGCCCCAGCATTTT. Its protein is CSHVKWARQPQHF. The whole variable domain, remainder taken from reference TRBV29-1 and TRBJ1-5, is SAVISQKPSRDICQRGTSLTIQCQVDSQVTMMFWYRQQPGQSLTLIATANQGSEATYESGFVIDKFPISRPNLTFSTLTVSNMSPEDSSIYLCSHVKWARQPQHFGDGTRLSIL.

This rearrangement joins TRBV5-1 to TRBJ2-1; 8 nucleotides match TRBD2. V lost 4 bases to trimming and J lost 4 bases; unmatched junction nucleotides: 10. Germline assignment: CDR1 SGHRS and CDR2 YFSETQ. CDR3 size: 16 residues. The CDR3 loop is CASSQYKRERYNEQFF. CDR3 DNA: TGCGCCAGCAGCCAATACAAGCGGGAGAGGTACAATGAGCAGTTCTTC.

The V call is TRBV13, the J call TRBJ2-3, with 7 positions matching TRBD2. Germline lookup yields CDR1 PRHDT and CDR2 FYEKMQ (reference sequence). The CDR3 runs to 17 residues. Unmatched junction bases numbered 13, after V lost 5 bases and J lost 2 bases. CDR3 in DNA: TGTGCCAGCAGCCCCCTGGCTAGCGGAGGGAACACAGATACGCAGTATTTT. Its protein is CASSPLASGGNTDTQYF.